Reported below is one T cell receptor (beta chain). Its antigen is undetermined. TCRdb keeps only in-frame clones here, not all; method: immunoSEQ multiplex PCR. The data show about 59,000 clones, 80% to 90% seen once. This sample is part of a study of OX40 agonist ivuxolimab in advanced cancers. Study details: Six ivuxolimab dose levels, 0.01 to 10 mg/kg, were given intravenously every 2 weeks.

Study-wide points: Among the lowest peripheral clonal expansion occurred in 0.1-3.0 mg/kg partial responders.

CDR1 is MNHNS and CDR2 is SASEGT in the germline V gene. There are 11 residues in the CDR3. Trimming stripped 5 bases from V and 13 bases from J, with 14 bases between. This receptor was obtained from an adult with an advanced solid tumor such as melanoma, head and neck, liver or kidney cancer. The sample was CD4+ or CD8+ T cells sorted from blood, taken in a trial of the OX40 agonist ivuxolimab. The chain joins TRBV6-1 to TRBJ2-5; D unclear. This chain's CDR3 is CASSMGGERYF. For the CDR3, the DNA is TGTGCCAGCAGTATGGGCGGAGAGCGGTACTTC.